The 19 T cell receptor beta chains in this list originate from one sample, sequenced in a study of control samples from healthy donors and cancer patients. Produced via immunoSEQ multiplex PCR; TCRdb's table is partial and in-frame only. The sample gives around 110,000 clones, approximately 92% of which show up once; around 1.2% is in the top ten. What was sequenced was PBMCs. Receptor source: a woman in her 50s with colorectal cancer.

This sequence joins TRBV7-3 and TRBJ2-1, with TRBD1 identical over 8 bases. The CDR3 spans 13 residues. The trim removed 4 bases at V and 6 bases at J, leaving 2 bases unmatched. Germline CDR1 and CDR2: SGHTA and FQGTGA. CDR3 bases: TGTGCCAGCAGCTCGGGGACAGGCAATGAGCAGTTCTTC. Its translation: CASSSGTGNEQFF.

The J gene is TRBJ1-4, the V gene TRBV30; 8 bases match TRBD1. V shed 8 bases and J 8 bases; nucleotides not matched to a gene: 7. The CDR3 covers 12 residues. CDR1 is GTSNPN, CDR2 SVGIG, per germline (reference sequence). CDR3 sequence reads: CAQTGVGEKLFF. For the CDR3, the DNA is TGTGCCCAGACAGGGGTAGGGGAAAAACTGTTTTTT.

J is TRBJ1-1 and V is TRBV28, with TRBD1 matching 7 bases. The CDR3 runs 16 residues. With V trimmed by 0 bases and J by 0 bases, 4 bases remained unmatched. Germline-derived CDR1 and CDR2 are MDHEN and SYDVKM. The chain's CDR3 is CASSLWAGGMNTEAFF. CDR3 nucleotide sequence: TGTGCCAGCAGTTTATGGGCAGGGGGGATGAACACTGAAGCTTTCTTT.

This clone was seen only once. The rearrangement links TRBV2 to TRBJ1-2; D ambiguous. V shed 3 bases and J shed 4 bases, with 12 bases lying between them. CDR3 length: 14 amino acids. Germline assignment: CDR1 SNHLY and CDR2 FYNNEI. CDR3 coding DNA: TGTGCCAGCAGTGATAAGGGAGACTCCTATGGCTACACCTTC. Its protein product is CASSDKGDSYGYTF.

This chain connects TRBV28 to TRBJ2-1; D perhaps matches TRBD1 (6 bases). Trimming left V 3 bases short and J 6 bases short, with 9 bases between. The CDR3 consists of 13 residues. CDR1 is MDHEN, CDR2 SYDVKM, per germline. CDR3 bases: TGTGCCAGCAGTTTCCCAGGGGTCAATGAGCAGTTCTTC. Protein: CASSFPGVNEQFF.

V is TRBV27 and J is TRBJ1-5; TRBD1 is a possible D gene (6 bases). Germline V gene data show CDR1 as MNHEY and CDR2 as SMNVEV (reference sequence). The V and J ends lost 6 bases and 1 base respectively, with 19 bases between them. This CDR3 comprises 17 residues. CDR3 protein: CASRPRGYRESNQPQHF. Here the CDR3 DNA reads TGTGCCAGCAGGCCCCGAGGGTACAGGGAGAGCAATCAGCCCCAGCATTTT.

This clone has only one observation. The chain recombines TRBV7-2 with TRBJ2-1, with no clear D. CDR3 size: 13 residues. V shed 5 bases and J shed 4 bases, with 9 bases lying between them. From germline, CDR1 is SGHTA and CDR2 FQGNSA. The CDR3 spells CASSPDSYNEQFF. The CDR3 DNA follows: TGTGCCAGCAGCCCTGACTCGTACAATGAGCAGTTCTTC.

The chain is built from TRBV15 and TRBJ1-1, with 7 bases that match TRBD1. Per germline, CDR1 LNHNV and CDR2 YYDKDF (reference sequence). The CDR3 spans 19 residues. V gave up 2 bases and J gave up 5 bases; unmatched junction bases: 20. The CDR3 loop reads CATSRPPDQGVATGTEAFF. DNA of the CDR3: TGTGCCACCAGCAGACCCCCCGATCAGGGGGTGGCTACAGGAACTGAAGCTTTCTTT.

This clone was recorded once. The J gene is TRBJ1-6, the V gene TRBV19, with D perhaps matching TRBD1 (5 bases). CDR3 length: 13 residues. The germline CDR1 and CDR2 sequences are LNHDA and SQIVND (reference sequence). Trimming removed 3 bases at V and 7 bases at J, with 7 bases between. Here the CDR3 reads CASSMGGNSPLHF. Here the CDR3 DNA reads TGTGCCAGTAGTATGGGGGGGAATTCACCCCTCCACTTT.

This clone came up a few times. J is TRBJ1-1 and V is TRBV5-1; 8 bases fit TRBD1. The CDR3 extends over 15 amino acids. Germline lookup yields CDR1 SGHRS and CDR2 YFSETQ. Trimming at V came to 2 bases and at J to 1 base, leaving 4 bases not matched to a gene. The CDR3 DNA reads TGCGCCAGCAGCTTATCCGGGACAGGGAACACTGAAGCTTTCTTT. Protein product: CASSLSGTGNTEAFF.

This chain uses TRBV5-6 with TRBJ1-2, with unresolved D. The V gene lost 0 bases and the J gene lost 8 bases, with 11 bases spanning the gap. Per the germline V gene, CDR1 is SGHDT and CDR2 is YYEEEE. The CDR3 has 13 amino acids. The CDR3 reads CASSLANGEGYTF. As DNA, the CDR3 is TGTGCCAGCAGCTTGGCCAATGGGGAAGGCTACACCTTC.

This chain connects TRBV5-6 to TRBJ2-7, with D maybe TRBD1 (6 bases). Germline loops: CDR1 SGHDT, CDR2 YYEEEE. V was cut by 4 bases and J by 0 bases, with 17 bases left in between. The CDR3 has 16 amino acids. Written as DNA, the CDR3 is TGTGCCAGCAGCGGATACCTGAGGGGGATCTCCTACGAGCAGTACTTC. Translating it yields CASSGYLRGISYEQYF.

CDR3 bases: TGTGCCAGCAGCTTGAATTGGGGAGGAAGCTCCTACAATGAGCAGTTCTTC. Its translation is CASSLNWGGSSYNEQFF. The chain couples TRBV5-6 to TRBJ2-1; D perhaps matches TRBD2 (6 bases). Trimming took 1 base from V and 0 from J, leaving 14 bases between them. Germline CDR1 SGHDT, CDR2 YYEEEE. The CDR3 totals 17 residues. The full variable domain, in which reference TRBV5-6 and TRBJ2-1 provide the parts outside the CDR3, is DAGVTQSPTHLIKTRGQQVTLRCSPKSGHDTVSWYQQALGQGPQFIFQYYEEEERQRGNFPDRFSGHQFPNYSSELNVNALLLGDSALYLCASSLNWGGSSYNEQFFGPGTRLTVL.

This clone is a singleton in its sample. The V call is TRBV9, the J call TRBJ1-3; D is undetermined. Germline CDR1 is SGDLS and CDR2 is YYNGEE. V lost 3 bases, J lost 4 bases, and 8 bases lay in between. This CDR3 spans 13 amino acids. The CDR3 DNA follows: TGTGCCAGCAGCGCGATATCGGGAAACACCATATATTTT. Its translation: CASSAISGNTIYF.

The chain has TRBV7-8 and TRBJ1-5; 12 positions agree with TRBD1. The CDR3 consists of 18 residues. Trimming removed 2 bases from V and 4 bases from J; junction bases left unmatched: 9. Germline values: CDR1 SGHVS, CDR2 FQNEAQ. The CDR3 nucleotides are TGTGCCAGCAGCTTAACCCCGGGACAGGGGGCTCGAAATCAGCCCCAGCATTTT. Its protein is CASSLTPGQGARNQPQHF.

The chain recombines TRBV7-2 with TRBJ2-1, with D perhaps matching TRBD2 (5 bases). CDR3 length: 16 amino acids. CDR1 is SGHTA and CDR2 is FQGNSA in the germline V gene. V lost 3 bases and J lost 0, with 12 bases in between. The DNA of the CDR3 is TGTGCCAGCAGCTTTACAGCGGAAAGCTCCTACAATGAGCAGTTCTTC. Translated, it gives CASSFTAESSYNEQFF.

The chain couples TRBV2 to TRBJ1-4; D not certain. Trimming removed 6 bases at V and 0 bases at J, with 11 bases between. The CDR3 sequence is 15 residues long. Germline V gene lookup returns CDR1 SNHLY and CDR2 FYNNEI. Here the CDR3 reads CASSEAGATNEKLFF. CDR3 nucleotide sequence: TGTGCCAGCAGCGAGGCAGGTGCAACTAATGAAAAACTGTTTTTT.

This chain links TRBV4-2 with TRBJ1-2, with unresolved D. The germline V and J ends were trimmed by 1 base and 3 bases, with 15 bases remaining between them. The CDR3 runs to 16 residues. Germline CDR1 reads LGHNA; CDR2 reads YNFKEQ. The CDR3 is CASSQVDGGRHYGYTF. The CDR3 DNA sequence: TGTGCCAGCAGCCAAGTAGATGGAGGTCGACACTATGGCTACACCTTC.

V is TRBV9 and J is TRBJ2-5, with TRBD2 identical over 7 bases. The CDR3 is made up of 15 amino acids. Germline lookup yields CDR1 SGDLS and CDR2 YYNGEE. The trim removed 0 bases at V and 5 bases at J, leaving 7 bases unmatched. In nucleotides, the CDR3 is TGTGCCAGCAGCGTAGAAGCGGGAAGAGGGGAGACCCAGTACTTC. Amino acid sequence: CASSVEAGRGETQYF.